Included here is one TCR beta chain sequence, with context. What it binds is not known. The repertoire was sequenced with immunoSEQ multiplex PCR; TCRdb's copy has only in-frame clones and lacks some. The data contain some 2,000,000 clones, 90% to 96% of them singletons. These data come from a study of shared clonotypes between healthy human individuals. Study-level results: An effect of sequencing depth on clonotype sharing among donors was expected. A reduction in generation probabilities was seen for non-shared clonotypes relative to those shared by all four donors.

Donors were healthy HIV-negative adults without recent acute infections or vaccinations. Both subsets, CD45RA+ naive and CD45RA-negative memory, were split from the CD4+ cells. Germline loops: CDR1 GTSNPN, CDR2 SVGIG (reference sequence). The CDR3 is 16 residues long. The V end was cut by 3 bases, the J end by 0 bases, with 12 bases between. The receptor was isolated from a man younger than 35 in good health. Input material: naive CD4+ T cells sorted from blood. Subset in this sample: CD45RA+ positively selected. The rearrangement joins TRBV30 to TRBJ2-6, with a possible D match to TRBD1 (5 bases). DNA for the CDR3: TGTGCCTGGAGGGGCAGGGCCCTCTCTGGGGCCAACGTCCTGACTTTC. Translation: CAWRGRALSGANVLTF.